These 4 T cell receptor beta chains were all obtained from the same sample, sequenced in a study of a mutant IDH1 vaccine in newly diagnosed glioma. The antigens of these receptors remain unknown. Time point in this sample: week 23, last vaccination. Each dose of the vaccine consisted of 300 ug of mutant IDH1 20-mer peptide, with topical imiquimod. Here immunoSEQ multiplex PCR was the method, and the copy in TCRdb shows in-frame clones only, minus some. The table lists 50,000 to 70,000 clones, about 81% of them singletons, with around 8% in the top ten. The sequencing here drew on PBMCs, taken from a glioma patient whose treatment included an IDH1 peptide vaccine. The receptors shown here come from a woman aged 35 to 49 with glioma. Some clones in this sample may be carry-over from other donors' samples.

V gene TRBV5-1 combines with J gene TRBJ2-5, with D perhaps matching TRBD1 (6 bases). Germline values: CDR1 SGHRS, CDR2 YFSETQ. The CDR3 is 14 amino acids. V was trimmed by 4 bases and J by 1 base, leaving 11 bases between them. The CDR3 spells CASSPRDIQETQYF. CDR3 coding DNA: TGCGCCAGCAGCCCCCGGGACATCCAAGAGACCCAGTACTTC.

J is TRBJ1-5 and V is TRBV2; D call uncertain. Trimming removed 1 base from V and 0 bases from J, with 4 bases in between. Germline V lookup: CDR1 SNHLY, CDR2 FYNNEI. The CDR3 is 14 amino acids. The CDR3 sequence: CASSEGSSNQPQHF. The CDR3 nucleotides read TGTGCCAGCAGTGAAGGCAGTAGCAATCAGCCCCAGCATTTT.

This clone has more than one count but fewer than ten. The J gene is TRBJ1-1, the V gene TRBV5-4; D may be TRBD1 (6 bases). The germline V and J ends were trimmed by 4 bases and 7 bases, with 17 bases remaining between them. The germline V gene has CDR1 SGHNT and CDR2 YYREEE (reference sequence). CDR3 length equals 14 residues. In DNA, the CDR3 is TGTGCCAGCAGCCGTTTGGGGGCCGCTAATGAAGCTTTCTTT. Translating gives CASSRLGAANEAFF.

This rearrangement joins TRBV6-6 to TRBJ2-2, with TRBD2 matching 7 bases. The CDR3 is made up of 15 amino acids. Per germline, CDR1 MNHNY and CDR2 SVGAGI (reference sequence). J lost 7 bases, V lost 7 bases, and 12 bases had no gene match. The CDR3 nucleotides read TGTGCCAGCACCCTGGGGGGGGTGGAAAGCGGGGAGCTGTTTTTT. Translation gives CASTLGGVESGELFF.